Detailed here is one T cell receptor (beta chain). Its target antigen remains unknown. No clone much larger than this one lies a single base away; base qualities are absent. Enrolling through a virtual design, the prospective study's participants ranged in age from about 18 to 100 years and lived across some 23 United States geographic areas. Cohort assignment in the prospective study relied on participant-reported clinical history from a screening survey and a study questionnaire. In the prospective study, mobile phlebotomists collected whole blood, serum and a nasopharyngeal or oropharyngeal swab from each participant. Participants in the prospective study had the option to provide additional blood draws and questionnaires over a roughly two-month period. Prospective study blood samples were shipped either frozen or at room temperature before DNA extraction. The data derive from a study of blood T cell repertoires in COVID-19 (dated by TCRdb to the early 2020s). For context, the study as a whole: Collaborator samples came from the United States, Italy and Spain and covered acute and convalescent phases of COVID-19. The prospective study material was composed of cDNA or gDNA derived from T cells, B-cell-depleted T cells, or PBMCs. The dataset comprised deeply sampled blood TCRbeta repertoires from subjects exposed to, actively infected with, or recovered from COVID-19. The repertoires were released in a freely available public database meant as a resource for research on the immune response to SARS-CoV-2. The samples were drawn from two sources: the first 160 participants of the ongoing ImmuneRACE study, and 1,000 to 1,500 subjects contributed by 6 global collaborators. The sample metadata nearly always contained a de-identified subject ID, COVID-19 status, age in years and sex. Where available, HLA class I and class II types were taken from metadata supplied by the sample provider and were not determined by assay-based typing. Results and caveats for the whole study, not just this receptor: How much clinical and demographic metadata was included differed by source and by participant, and the metadata was provided uncurated.

TCRbeta CDR3 regions were amplified from genomic DNA using the immunoSEQ Assay, a bias-controlled multiplex PCR. In the paper's pipeline: Within the assay, amplification of reference gene primers was used to estimate how many nucleated cells each sample contained. To quantify the absolute abundance of each unique TCRbeta CDR3 rearrangement, sequence reads were collapsed and filtered. For each sample, productive Simpson clonality was calculated as the square root of Simpson's diversity index over productive rearrangements. As stored in TCRdb, this immuneACCESS dataset retains in-frame rearrangements with V and J assigned. A fraction of the clones does not appear; measured against another copy, unresolved V genes explain less than half of the discrepancy, and the remainder lacks a known reason. V and J calls and clone size are as listed in that table; D and trimming were resolved from the DNA. Here the sample has approximately 270,000 clones; about 90% occur a single time. The ten largest clones take up roughly 4.3% of the sample.

The sample comprised PBMCs or T cells enriched from blood (not recorded which). This sequence originates from a woman in her twenties or thirties with acute COVID-19.

The bases read TGTGCCACCTTTGATGGGAGAAGTGGAGAGCAGTACTTC. Its amino acids are CATFDGRSGEQYF. The chain links TRBV28 with TRBJ2-7, with TRBD2 as a weak D call on 5 bases. At the junction V is shortened by 10 bases and J by 7 bases, with 20 bases in between. Taken from cysteine to phenylalanine, the CDR3 has 13 residues. CDR3 DNA only is kept here, 39 bases in frame from base 1. The germline V gene yields MDHEN for CDR1 and SYDVKM for CDR2.